The entry below gives a single T cell receptor (beta chain) sequence along with its context. The sample originates from a study of T cell responses to AZD1222 COVID-19 vaccine. The method was immunoSEQ multiplex PCR; TCRdb's version includes in-frame clones alone and lacks a portion of them. Here the sample spans 95,000 to 150,000 clones, 80% to 95% being singletons. The V gene's germline CDR1 is SGHTS and CDR2 YDEGEE. Deletions cut 5 bases from V and 4 bases from J, with 13 bases between. This CDR3 is built from 14 residues. The sample was peripheral blood, taken on day 0 of AZD1222 vaccination. This TCR derives from an adult in good health. The chain has TRBV5-8 and TRBJ1-5, with TRBD1 as a possible D gene (6 bases). The CDR3 DNA follows: TGTGCCAGCAGACGGCGGGACACTAATCAGCCCCAGCATTTT. This encodes CASRRRDTNQPQHF.